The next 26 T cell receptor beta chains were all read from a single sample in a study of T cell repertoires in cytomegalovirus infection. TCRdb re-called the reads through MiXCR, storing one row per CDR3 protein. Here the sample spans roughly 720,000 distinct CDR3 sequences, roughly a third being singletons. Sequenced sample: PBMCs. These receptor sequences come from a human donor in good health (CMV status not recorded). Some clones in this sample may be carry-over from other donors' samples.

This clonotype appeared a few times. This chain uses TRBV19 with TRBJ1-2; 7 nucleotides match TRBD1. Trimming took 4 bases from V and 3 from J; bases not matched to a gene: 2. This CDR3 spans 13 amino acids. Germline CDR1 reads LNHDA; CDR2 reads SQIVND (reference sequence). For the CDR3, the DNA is TGTGCCAGTAGTACCGACAGGGACTATGGCTACACCTTC. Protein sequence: CASSTDRDYGYTF.

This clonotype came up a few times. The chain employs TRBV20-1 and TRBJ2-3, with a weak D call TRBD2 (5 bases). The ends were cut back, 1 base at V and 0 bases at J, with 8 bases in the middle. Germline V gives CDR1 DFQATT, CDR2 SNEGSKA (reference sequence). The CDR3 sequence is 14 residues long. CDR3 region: CSARGGSSTDTQYF. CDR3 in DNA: TGCAGTGCTAGAGGAGGGTCTAGCACAGATACGCAGTATTTT.

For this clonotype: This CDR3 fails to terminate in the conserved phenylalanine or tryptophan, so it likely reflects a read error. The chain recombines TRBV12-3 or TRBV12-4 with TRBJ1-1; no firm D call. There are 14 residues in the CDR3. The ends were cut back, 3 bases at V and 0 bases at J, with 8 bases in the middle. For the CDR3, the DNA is TGTGCCAGCAGTTTGAACGGCCTGAACACTGAAGCTTTCTTG. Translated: CASSLNGLNTEAFL.

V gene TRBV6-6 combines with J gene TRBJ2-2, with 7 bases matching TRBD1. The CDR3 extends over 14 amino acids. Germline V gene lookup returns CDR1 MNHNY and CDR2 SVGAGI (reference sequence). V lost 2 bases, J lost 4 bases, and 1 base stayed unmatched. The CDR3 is CASSYDRATGELFF. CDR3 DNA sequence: TGTGCCAGCAGTTACGACAGGGCCACCGGGGAGCTGTTTTTT.

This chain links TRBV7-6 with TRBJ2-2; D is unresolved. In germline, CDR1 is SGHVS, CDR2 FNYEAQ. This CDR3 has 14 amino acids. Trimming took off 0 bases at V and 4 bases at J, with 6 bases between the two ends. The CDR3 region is CASSLAPLTGELFF. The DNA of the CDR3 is TGTGCCAGCAGCTTAGCCCCACTCACCGGGGAGCTGTTTTTT.

The CDR3 here is CASSLFGEGNSPLHF. The DNA of the CDR3 is TGTGCCAGCAGTTTATTCGGGGAAGGGAATTCACCCCTCCACTTT. The chain combines TRBV27 with TRBJ1-6; D is uncertain. Per the germline V gene, CDR1 is MNHEY and CDR2 is SMNVEV (reference sequence). Trimming removed 1 base at V and 7 bases at J, with 11 bases between. The CDR3 totals 15 residues.

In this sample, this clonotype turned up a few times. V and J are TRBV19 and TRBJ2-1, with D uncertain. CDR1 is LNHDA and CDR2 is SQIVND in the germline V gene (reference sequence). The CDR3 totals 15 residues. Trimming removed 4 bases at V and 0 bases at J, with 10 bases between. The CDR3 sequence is CASSKGTSSYNEQFF. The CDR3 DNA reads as TGTGCCAGTAGTAAGGGCACTTCCTCCTACAATGAGCAGTTCTTC.

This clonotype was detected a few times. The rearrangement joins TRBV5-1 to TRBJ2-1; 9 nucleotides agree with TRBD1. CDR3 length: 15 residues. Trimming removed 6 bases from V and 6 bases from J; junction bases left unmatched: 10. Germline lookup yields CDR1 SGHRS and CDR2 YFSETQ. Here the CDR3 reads CASNPREQGANEQFF. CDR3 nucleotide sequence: TGCGCCAGCAACCCGAGGGAACAGGGGGCCAATGAGCAGTTCTTC.

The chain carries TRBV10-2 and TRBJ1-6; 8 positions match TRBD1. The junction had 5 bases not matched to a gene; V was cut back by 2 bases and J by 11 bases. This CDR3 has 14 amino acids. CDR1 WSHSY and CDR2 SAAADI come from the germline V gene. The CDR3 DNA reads TGCGCCAGCAGTGAGATCGACAGGGGCGCACCCCTCCACTTT. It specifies CASSEIDRGAPLHF.

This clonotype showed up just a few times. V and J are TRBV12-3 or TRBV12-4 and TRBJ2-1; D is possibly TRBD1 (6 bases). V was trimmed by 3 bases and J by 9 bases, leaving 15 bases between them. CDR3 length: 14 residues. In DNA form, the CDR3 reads TGTGCCAGCAGTTTGTTCGCCTCCAGGGGTGAGCAGTTCTTC. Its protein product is CASSLFASRGEQFF.

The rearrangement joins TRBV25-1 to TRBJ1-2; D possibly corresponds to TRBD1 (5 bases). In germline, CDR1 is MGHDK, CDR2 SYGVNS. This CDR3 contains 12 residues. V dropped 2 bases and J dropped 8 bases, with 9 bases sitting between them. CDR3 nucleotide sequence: TGTGCCAGCAGTGAAAGGGGTAGCGGCTACACCTTC. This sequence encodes CASSERGSGYTF.

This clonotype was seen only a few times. CDR3 bases: TGCAGTGCTAGAGATATTCGTCGGTCCGGGACTAGCGAAAACTACGAGCAGTACTTC. Translated: CSARDIRRSGTSENYEQYF. The chain is built from TRBV20-1 and TRBJ2-7, with TRBD2 matching 10 bases. The CDR3 length is 19 residues. From germline, CDR1 is DFQATT and CDR2 SNEGSKA (reference sequence). J was trimmed by 3 bases and V by 0 bases; bases with no gene match: 17.

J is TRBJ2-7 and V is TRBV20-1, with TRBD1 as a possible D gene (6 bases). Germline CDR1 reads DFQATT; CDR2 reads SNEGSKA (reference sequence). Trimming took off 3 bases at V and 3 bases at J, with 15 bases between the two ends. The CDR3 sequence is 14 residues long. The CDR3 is CSARSGQLYYEQYF. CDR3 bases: TGCAGTGCTAGGTCCGGACAGCTTTACTACGAGCAGTACTTC.

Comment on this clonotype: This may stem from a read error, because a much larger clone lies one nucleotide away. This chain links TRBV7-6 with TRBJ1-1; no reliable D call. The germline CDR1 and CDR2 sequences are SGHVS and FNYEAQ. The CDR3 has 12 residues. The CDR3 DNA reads TGTTCCAGCAGCCCGGCGAACACTGAAGCTTTCTTT. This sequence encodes CSSSPANTEAFF.

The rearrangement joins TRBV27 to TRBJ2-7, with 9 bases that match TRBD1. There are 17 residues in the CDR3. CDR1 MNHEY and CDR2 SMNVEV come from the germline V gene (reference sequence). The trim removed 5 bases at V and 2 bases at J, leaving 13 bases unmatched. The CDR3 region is CASSRRSNRGQTYEQYF. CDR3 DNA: TGTGCCAGCAGTCGCCGGTCAAACAGGGGGCAGACCTACGAGCAGTACTTC.

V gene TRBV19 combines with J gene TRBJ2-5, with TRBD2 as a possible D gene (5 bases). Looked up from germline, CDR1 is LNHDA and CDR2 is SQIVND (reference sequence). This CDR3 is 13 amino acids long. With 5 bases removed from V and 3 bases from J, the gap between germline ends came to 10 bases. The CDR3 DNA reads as TGTGCCAGTAGTCTCGGGGTAGAAGAGACCCAGTACTTC. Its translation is CASSLGVEETQYF.

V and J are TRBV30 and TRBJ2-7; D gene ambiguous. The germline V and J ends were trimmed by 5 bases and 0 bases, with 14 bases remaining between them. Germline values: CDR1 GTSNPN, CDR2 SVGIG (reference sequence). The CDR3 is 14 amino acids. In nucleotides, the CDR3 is TGTGCCTGGGAAAGACGGGCAAGCTCCTACGAGCAGTACTTC. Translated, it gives CAWERRASSYEQYF.

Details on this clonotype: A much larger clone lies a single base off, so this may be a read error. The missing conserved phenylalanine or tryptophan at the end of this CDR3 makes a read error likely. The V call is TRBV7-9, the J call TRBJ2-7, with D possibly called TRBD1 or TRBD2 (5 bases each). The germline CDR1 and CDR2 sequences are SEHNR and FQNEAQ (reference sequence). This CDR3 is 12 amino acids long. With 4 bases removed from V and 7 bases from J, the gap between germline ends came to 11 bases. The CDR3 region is CASSSGTWEQYL. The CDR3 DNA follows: TGTGCCAGCAGCTCCGGGACGTGGGAGCAGTACTTA.

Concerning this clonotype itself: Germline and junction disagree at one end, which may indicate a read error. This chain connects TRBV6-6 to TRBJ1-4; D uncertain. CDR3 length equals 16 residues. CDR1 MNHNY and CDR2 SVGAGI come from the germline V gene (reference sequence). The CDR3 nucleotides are TGTGCCAGCAGTTACAACATAAGAGCAACTAATGAAATACTGTTTTTT. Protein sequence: CASSYNIRATNEILFF.

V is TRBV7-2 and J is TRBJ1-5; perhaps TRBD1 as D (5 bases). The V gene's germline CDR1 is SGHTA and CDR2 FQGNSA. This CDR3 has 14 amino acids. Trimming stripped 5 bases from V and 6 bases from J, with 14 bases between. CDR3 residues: CASSPGTVFQPQHF. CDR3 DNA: TGTGCCAGCAGCCCCGGGACGGTCTTTCAGCCCCAGCATTTT.

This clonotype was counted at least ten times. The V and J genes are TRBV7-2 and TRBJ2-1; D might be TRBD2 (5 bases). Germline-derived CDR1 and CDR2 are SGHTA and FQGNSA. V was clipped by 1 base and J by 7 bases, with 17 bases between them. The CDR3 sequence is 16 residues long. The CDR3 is CASSLGVHSGGNEQFF. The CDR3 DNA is TGTGCCAGCAGCTTAGGGGTGCACAGCGGTGGGAATGAGCAGTTCTTC.

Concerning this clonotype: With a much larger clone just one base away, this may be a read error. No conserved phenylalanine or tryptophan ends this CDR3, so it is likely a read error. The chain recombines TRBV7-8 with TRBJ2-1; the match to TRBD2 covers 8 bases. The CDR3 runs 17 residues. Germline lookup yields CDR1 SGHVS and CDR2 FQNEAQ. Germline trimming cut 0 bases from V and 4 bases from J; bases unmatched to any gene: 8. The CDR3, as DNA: TGTGCCAGCAGCTTAGCGGGAGCGGGAGCGAAATACAATGAGCAGTTCTTA. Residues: CASSLAGAGAKYNEQFL.

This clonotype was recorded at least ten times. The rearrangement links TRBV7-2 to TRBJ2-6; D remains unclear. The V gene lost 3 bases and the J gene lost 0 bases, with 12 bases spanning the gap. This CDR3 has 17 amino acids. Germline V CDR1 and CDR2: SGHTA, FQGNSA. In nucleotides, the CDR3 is TGTGCCAGCAGCTTCCGCAGGTGGGACTCTGGGGCCAACGTCCTGACTTTC. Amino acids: CASSFRRWDSGANVLTF.

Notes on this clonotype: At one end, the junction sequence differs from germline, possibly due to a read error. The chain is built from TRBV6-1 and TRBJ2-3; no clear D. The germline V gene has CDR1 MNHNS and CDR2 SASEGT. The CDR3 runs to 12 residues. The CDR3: CASKGRTDTPSF. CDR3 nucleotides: TGTGCCAGCAAAGGGCGCACAGATACGCCGTCTTTT.

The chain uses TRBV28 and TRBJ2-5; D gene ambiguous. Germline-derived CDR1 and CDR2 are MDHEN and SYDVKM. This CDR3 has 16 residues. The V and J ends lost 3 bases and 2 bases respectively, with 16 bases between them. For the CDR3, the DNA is TGTGCCAGCAGTTTCATCGGGCATCGAGCTCAAGAGACCCAGTACTTC. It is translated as CASSFIGHRAQETQYF.

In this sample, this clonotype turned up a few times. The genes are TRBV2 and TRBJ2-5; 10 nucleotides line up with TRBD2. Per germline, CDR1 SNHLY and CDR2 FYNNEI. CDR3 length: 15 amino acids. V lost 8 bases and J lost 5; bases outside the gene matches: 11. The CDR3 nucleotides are TGTGCCAGCTTGGCGGCTAGCGGGAGTTGGGAGACCCAGTACTTC. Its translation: CASLAASGSWETQYF.